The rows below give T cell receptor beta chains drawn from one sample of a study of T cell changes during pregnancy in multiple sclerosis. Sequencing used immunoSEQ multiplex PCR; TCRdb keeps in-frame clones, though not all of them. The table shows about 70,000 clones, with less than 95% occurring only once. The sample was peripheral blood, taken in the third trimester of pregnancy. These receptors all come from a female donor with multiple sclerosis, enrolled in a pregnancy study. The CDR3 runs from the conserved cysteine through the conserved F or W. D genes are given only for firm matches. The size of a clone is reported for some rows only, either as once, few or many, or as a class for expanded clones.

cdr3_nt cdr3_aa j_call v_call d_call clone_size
TGTGCCAGCAGCATCACAGGGGACACTGAAGCTTTCTTT CASSITGDTEAFF TRBJ1-1 TRBV5-4 TRBD1 -
TGTGCCATTTCGGGGGGCCCAGAGACCCAGTACTTC CAISGGPETQYF TRBJ2-5 TRBV10-3 - -
TGTGCCAGCAGCTTATACGGGGGGCAAGGGGACTACAATGAGCAGTTCTTC CASSLYGGQGDYNEQFF TRBJ2-1 TRBV7-6 - -
TGTGCCAGCAGCTTGGTATCGGGACAGAAAGAGACCCAGTACTTC CASSLVSGQKETQYF TRBJ2-5 TRBV5-6 TRBD1 -
TGTGCCAGCAGCTTAGTTCCGGTCGGCAATCAGCCCCAGCATTTT CASSLVPVGNQPQHF TRBJ1-5 TRBV11-2 - once
TGTGCCATCAGTGAGTTTGAGTATGGCTACACCTTC CAISEFEYGYTF TRBJ1-2 TRBV10-3 - once
TGTGCCAGCAGCTTGAAGGGAGTGGAGACCCAGTACTTC CASSLKGVETQYF TRBJ2-5 TRBV5-4 - -
TGTGCCAGCAGTTACGGGGGGACCGGGAGTTCACCCCTCCACTTT CASSYGGTGSSPLHF TRBJ1-6 TRBV6-6 - -
TGTGCCAGCAGCTTGACAGGGGGTGGAAACACCATATATTTT CASSLTGGGNTIYF TRBJ1-3 TRBV7-3 TRBD1 -
TGTGCCAGCAGCTCGCCGGGACTAGGGGTCTACGAGCAGTACTTC CASSSPGLGVYEQYF TRBJ2-7 TRBV7-9 TRBD2 -
TGTGCCAGCAGTTACGGCAGTGGACACTTGGAAAAACTGTTTTTT CASSYGSGHLEKLFF TRBJ1-4 TRBV6-5 - -
TGTGCCAGCAGCATCCCACTAGCGGCCCTTACCCTCTCCTACGAGCAGTACTTC CASSIPLAALTLSYEQYF TRBJ2-7 TRBV7-2 TRBD2 -
TGTGCCAGCAGCTATGGTCCCCAGGGCGTCCACGAGCAGTACTTC CASSYGPQGVHEQYF TRBJ2-7 TRBV7-2 - -
TGTGCCAGTTCCGGACAGGGGCGAGTTGGATCCTACGAGCAGTACTTC CASSGQGRVGSYEQYF TRBJ2-7 TRBV19 TRBD1 -
TGCAGCGTTGAAGATAGCACCCGGACAGGCCGCGAGCAGTACTTC CSVEDSTRTGREQYF TRBJ2-7 TRBV29-1 TRBD1 once
TGTGCCAGCTCCCTGGTGGGAGTTGGGGGGTCGGAGACCCAGTACTTC CASSLVGVGGSETQYF TRBJ2-5 TRBV5-4 - -
TGTGCCAGCAGCTTAGCCGCGACAGGGCAGTACGGCTACACCTTC CASSLAATGQYGYTF TRBJ1-2 TRBV7-2 TRBD1 -
TGTGCCAGTGGACGTGACAGGGCAACTGAAGCTTTCTTT CASGRDRATEAFF TRBJ1-1 TRBV19 TRBD1 -
TGTGCTAGTGGTTTGGTAAAGGGGGCCGGGCAGCCCCAGCATTTT CASGLVKGAGQPQHF TRBJ1-5 TRBV12-5 TRBD1 -
TGTGCCTCCACGGAGACTGGGGAGCTGTTTTTT CASTETGELFF TRBJ2-2 TRBV19 - -
TGTGCCAGCAGCTTAACGGGGGGGGGATCTGAAGCTTTCTTT CASSLTGGGSEAFF TRBJ1-1 TRBV7-3 - few
TGTGCCAGCAGCTTGTCAGGAAGGGGCTACACCTTC CASSLSGRGYTF TRBJ1-2 TRBV5-6 - -
TGTGCCAGCAGCTGGGGGACTCTTCCTAGCACAGATACGCAGTATTTT CASSWGTLPSTDTQYF TRBJ2-3 TRBV5-8 - -
TGCGCCAGCAGCCCAGGATGGGGCGGAAACACTGAAGCTTTCTTT CASSPGWGGNTEAFF TRBJ1-1 TRBV4-3 - -
TGTGCCAGCAGCTTAAAGGGGGCAGGGGAGCAGTACTTC CASSLKGAGEQYF TRBJ2-7 TRBV7-2 TRBD1 -
TGTGCCAGCAGGGTCGGGGGGGCGAGTGAGCAGTTCTTC CASRVGGASEQFF TRBJ2-1 TRBV7-9 TRBD2 -
TGTGCCAGCAGTCTCCTAGCGGGGAGCACAGATACGCAGTATTTT CASSLLAGSTDTQYF TRBJ2-3 TRBV27 TRBD2 -
TGTGCCAGCAGCTTAGACCGGGTTCCTGGGGGGAATGGCTACACCTTC CASSLDRVPGGNGYTF TRBJ1-2 TRBV7-6 - once
TGTGCCAGCTCACCACTCCTCGGACTAGCGGACACCGGGGAGCTGTTTTTT CASSPLLGLADTGELFF TRBJ2-2 TRBV18 TRBD2 -
TGTGCCAGTAGTATAACGGGACATAATGAAAAACTGTTTTTT CASSITGHNEKLFF TRBJ1-4 TRBV19 - -
TGTGCCGTGAAACCTAGCGGGGGGGCCAATGAGCAGTTCTTC CAVKPSGGANEQFF TRBJ2-1 TRBV10-3 TRBD2 -
TGTGCCAGCAGCCTAATTCGCAGGGCCGCGAACACCGGGGAGCTGTTTTTT CASSLIRRAANTGELFF TRBJ2-2 TRBV5-8 - -
TGTGCCAGCTCACCGGGACACTTCGAGCAGTACTTC CASSPGHFEQYF TRBJ2-7 TRBV18 - -
TGTGCCAGCAGCTACAGACAGGGCGGCCGGTCACCCCTCCACTTT CASSYRQGGRSPLHF TRBJ1-6 TRBV7-6 TRBD1 -
TGTGCCAGCAGCGAGGGGTTCGCCTCCTACGAGCAGTACTTC CASSEGFASYEQYF TRBJ2-7 TRBV9 - -
TGTGCCAGCAGCCGTACAGGGGAACTCAGTGAAGCTTTCTTT CASSRTGELSEAFF TRBJ1-1 TRBV7-9 TRBD1 -
TGTGCCAGCAGTTACGACGGAGCCTACGAGCAGTACTTC CASSYDGAYEQYF TRBJ2-7 TRBV6-5 - -
TGTGCCAGCAGTTACTTGACTTACGACAGAGAGCAGTTCTTC CASSYLTYDREQFF TRBJ2-1 TRBV6-5 - -
TGCGCCAGCAGTCCGGGGGGGCCAGGAGAGACCCAGTACTTC CASSPGGPGETQYF TRBJ2-5 TRBV4-3 TRBD2 -
TGTGCCAGCAGCTTCGGACTGGGACAGGGGAAAGGCGGGGAGCTGTTTTTT CASSFGLGQGKGGELFF TRBJ2-2 TRBV11-3 TRBD1 once
TGTGCCAGCGGTACTCAGGGGACGAACCAGCCCCAGCATTTT CASGTQGTNQPQHF TRBJ1-5 TRBV27 - once
TGCGCCAGCAGCTTGGAGGGGGCCATTTATGGCTACACCTTC CASSLEGAIYGYTF TRBJ1-2 TRBV5-1 TRBD1 -
TGTGCCAGTAGTACCTCTATGAACACTGAAGCTTTCTTT CASSTSMNTEAFF TRBJ1-1 TRBV19 - -
TGCGCCAGCAGCCTACAGGGAGTGAAGGCGTGGGAAGGACAGCCCCAGCATTTT CASSLQGVKAWEGQPQHF TRBJ1-5 TRBV4-1 - -
TGCGCCAGCAGCCGGGAGGGGCAAGACTATGGCTACACCTTC CASSREGQDYGYTF TRBJ1-2 TRBV5-1 - -
TGTGCCAGCAGCCCTACACCAGACTCGCCAACTTATGGCTACACCTTC CASSPTPDSPTYGYTF TRBJ1-2 TRBV11-3 - -
TGTGCCAGCACAGTTAATGAAAAACTGTTTTTT CASTVNEKLFF TRBJ1-4 TRBV2 - once
TGTGCCAGCAGCTGGGACAGGGGAGGCAATCAGCCCCAGCATTTT CASSWDRGGNQPQHF TRBJ1-5 TRBV5-5 TRBD1 -
TGTGCCAGCAGCTTAGGGCTAGCGGGGACCACACTCCAAGAGACCCAGTACTTC CASSLGLAGTTLQETQYF TRBJ2-5 TRBV11-3 TRBD2 -
TGTGCCAGCAGCCTACTGGGACTTCAGAACACTGAAGCTTTCTTT CASSLLGLQNTEAFF TRBJ1-1 TRBV7-8 - -
TGTGCCAGCAGCTTAGGTTCGGGACTAGCGTACAATGAGCAGTTCTTC CASSLGSGLAYNEQFF TRBJ2-1 TRBV7-9 TRBD2 -
TGTGCCAGCAGCCTACGAACAGGGGCAGATACGCAGTATTTT CASSLRTGADTQYF TRBJ2-3 TRBV7-2 TRBD1 -
TGTGCCAGCAGCGTAGTGGCTAGCGGGGGGGCTTCCTACAATGAGCAGTTCTTC CASSVVASGGASYNEQFF TRBJ2-1 TRBV9 TRBD2 -
TGTGCCAGCAGCCCCAGGGTTGGCGAGCAGTACTTC CASSPRVGEQYF TRBJ2-7 TRBV7-2 - -
TGTGCCAGCAGCCATTTTTCGGACACGATAAAAAACATTCAGTACTTC CASSHFSDTIKNIQYF TRBJ2-4 TRBV11-2 - -
TGTGCTAGTGGTTTGGCCCTCACCCCAGGCACTGAAGCTTTCTTT CASGLALTPGTEAFF TRBJ1-1 TRBV12-5 - -